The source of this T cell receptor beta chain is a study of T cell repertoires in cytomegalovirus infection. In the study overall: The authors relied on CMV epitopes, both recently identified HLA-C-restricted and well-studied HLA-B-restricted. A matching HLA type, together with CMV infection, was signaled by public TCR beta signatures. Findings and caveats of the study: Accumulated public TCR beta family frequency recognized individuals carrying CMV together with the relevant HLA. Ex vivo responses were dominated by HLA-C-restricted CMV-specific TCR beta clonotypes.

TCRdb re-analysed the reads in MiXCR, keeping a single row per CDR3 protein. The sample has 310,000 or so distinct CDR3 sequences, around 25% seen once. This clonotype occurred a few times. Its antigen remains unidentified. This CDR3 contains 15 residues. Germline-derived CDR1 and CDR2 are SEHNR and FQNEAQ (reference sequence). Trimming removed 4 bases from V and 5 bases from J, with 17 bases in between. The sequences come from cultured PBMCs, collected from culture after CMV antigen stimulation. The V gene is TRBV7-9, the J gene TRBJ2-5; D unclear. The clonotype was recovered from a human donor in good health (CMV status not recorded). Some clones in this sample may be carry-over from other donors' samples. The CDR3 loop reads CASSSPSTERETQYF. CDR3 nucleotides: TGTGCCAGCAGCTCCCCCTCGACGGAAAGGGAGACCCAGTACTTC.